These T cell receptor beta chains were read from a single sample in a study of control samples from healthy donors and cancer patients. Clones were sequenced by immunoSEQ multiplex PCR, and TCRdb holds only the in-frame ones, with some missing. In the table there are approximately 210,000 clones, over 80% of which are singletons. The sequenced sample was blood. These receptors all stem from a man under 40 in good health. CDR3s include the opening cysteine and the closing phenylalanine or tryptophan. The D gene is left open where the match is weak. The size entry is marked missing in some rows and otherwise reads once, few, many or a size class.

V gene	D gene	J gene	clone size	CDR3 length	CDR3 DNA	CDR3 protein
TRBV19	TRBD1	TRBJ2-7	.	14	TGTGCCAGTAGTATGGGCACAGGGGCCTTAGACCAGTACTTC	CASSMGTGALDQYF
TRBV5-5	TRBD1	TRBJ1-6	.	15	TGTGCCAGCAGCTTGTATACGGGACAGGATTCACCCCTCCACTTT	CASSLYTGQDSPLHF
TRBV10-3	.	TRBJ1-5	.	13	TGTGCCACTCGAGGGGTTAGCAATCAGCCCCAGCATTTT	CATRGVSNQPQHF
TRBV27	.	TRBJ1-5	.	14	TGTGCCAGCAAGTACGCGAGGGACCATCAGCCCCAGCATTTT	CASKYARDHQPQHF
TRBV6-5	.	TRBJ2-7	.	14	TGTGCCAGCAGTTATGGGCAGGGCTCCTACGAGCAGTACTTC	CASSYGQGSYEQYF
TRBV27	.	TRBJ2-6	.	17	TGTGCCAGCAGTTTATTTGCCCGGTCCTCTGGGGCCAACGTCCTGACTTTC	CASSLFARSSGANVLTF
TRBV5-5	.	TRBJ2-3	.	14	TGTGCCGGCAGCTTGACTAGATTCGGTGGTACGCAGTATTTT	CAGSLTRFGGTQYF
TRBV5-1	.	TRBJ2-2	.	16	TGCGCCAGCAGCTTGGCATCAGGGGCGGACACCGGGGAGCTGTTTTTT	CASSLASGADTGELFF
TRBV13	.	TRBJ1-1	.	12	TGTGCCAGCAGCTTACCAGGCCTTGAAGCTTTCTTT	CASSLPGLEAFF
TRBV11-2	.	TRBJ1-2	.	14	TGTGCCAGCAGCTACGAAACAACAGGGAATGGCTACACCTTC	CASSYETTGNGYTF
TRBV27	TRBD2	TRBJ2-3	.	18	TGTGCCAGCAGTTTCGCGGGGGAAAAGGTCGGGAGCACAGATACGCAGTATTTT	CASSFAGEKVGSTDTQYF
TRBV5-4	.	TRBJ2-6	.	15	TGTGCCAGCAGCTTGGAGCACTCTGGGGCCAACGTCCTGACTTTC	CASSLEHSGANVLTF
TRBV27	.	TRBJ1-6	.	15	TGTGCCAGCAGTGACCCGAACCGGTGGGGTTCACCCCTCCACTTT	CASSDPNRWGSPLHF
TRBV6-1	TRBD1	TRBJ1-6	.	14	TGTGCCAGCAGTGACCGGGACAGATATTCACCCCTCCACTTT	CASSDRDRYSPLHF
TRBV27	.	TRBJ1-2	once	15	TGTGCCAGCAGCCTCGTGGGGGGGCAGGGCTATGGCTACACCTTC	CASSLVGGQGYGYTF
TRBV5-1	TRBD1	TRBJ1-1	.	12	TGCGCCAGCAGCTTGGGACAGGGCGAAGCTTTCTTT	CASSLGQGEAFF
TRBV19	.	TRBJ1-2	.	11	TGTGCCAGTAGCGTCTCTTATGGCTACACCTTC	CASSVSYGYTF
TRBV7-9	.	TRBJ2-7	.	13	TGTGCCAGCAGCGGTGGGTTCTCCTACGAGCAGTACTTC	CASSGGFSYEQYF
TRBV30	TRBD1	TRBJ1-1	.	13	TGTGCCTGGAGTGAAAGGGGGCGGACTGAAGCTTTCTTT	CAWSERGRTEAFF
TRBV4-1	.	TRBJ1-4	.	16	TGCGCCAGCAGATCGGCCCCACAGGATCCCTATGAAAAACTGTTTTTT	CASRSAPQDPYEKLFF
TRBV9	TRBD2	TRBJ2-1	few	15	TGTGCCAGCAGCGTAGAGACTAGCGGGGTTGGTGAGCAGTTCTTC	CASSVETSGVGEQFF
TRBV10-3	TRBD1	TRBJ2-7	.	14	TGTGCCACAGAGAGACAGGGGGCCTCCTACGAGCAGTACTTC	CATERQGASYEQYF